The rows below give T cell receptor beta chains drawn from one sample of a study of CD8 T cells in Susac syndrome. A single record per CDR3 protein comes from TCRdb applying MiXCR to the immunoSEQ multiplex PCR reads. The sample has nearly 200,000 distinct CDR3 sequences; nearly 95% are singletons. Sequenced material: CD4+ T cells from PBMCs. The receptors were sampled from a human donor with multiple sclerosis. The CDR3 runs from the conserved cysteine through the conserved F or W. Fields, in order: clone size, V gene, D gene, J gene, CDR3 protein, CDR3 DNA. The D gene is left open where the match is weak. Not all rows give a size; the values are once, few, many and, for expanded clones, a class.

clone size: NA
V gene: TRBV9
D gene: NA
J gene: TRBJ2-7
CDR3 protein: CASSRDVGYEQYF
CDR3 DNA: TGTGCCAGCAGCCGGGACGTGGGTTACGAGCAGTACTTC

clone size: NA
V gene: TRBV20-1
D gene: TRBD1
J gene: TRBJ2-7
CDR3 protein: CSARIGTGGDERYF
CDR3 DNA: TGCAGTGCTAGAATTGGGACAGGAGGCGACGAGCGGTACTTC

clone size: NA
V gene: TRBV20-1
D gene: TRBD1
J gene: TRBJ1-2
CDR3 protein: CSARATGGGRYGYTF
CDR3 DNA: TGCAGTGCTAGGGCAACAGGGGGAGGGAGGTATGGCTACACCTTC

clone size: NA
V gene: TRBV20-1
D gene: NA
J gene: TRBJ2-1
CDR3 protein: CSAPGGTLIGNEQFF
CDR3 DNA: TGCAGTGCCCCCGGCGGGACTCTCATCGGTAATGAGCAGTTCTTC

clone size: NA
V gene: TRBV20-1
D gene: TRBD2
J gene: TRBJ2-5
CDR3 protein: CSASGRARKETQYF
CDR3 DNA: TGCAGTGCTAGCGGGAGGGCCCGGAAAGAGACCCAGTACTTC

clone size: NA
V gene: TRBV15
D gene: NA
J gene: TRBJ2-7
CDR3 protein: CATSRDSGREQYF
CDR3 DNA: TGTGCCACCAGCAGAGATTCAGGGAGGGAGCAGTACTTC

clone size: once
V gene: TRBV20-1
D gene: NA
J gene: TRBJ2-2
CDR3 protein: CSASGGFGELFF
CDR3 DNA: TGCAGTGCGAGCGGCGGTTTCGGGGAGCTGTTTTTT

clone size: NA
V gene: TRBV29-1
D gene: TRBD1
J gene: TRBJ1-1
CDR3 protein: CSVLGQGNTEAFF
CDR3 DNA: TGCAGCGTACTAGGACAGGGCAACACTGAAGCTTTCTTT

clone size: NA
V gene: TRBV3-1
D gene: NA
J gene: TRBJ1-1
CDR3 protein: CASSQDGVFGREAFF
CDR3 DNA: TGTGCCAGCAGCCAAGACGGGGTCTTCGGACGGGAAGCTTTCTTT

clone size: NA
V gene: TRBV19
D gene: TRBD1
J gene: TRBJ2-7
CDR3 protein: CASSADRVPNYEQYF
CDR3 DNA: TGTGCCAGTAGTGCGGACAGGGTCCCCAACTACGAGCAGTACTTC

clone size: NA
V gene: TRBV7-2
D gene: NA
J gene: TRBJ1-2
CDR3 protein: CASSYSLGYEGYTF
CDR3 DNA: TGTGCCAGCAGCTATAGCTTAGGGTACGAGGGCTACACCTTC

clone size: NA
V gene: TRBV20-1
D gene: NA
J gene: TRBJ1-2
CDR3 protein: CSARATSTNYGYTF
CDR3 DNA: TGCAGTGCTAGAGCCACGTCTACTAACTATGGCTACACCTTC

clone size: NA
V gene: TRBV7-2
D gene: NA
J gene: TRBJ1-5
CDR3 protein: CASSRLPTIGNQPQHF
CDR3 DNA: TGTGCCAGCAGCCGGTTGCCGACGATAGGAAATCAGCCCCAGCATTTT

clone size: NA
V gene: TRBV9
D gene: TRBD2
J gene: TRBJ2-3
CDR3 protein: CASSVSGGDTDTQYF
CDR3 DNA: TGTGCCAGCAGCGTTAGCGGGGGAGACACAGATACGCAGTATTTT

clone size: NA
V gene: TRBV20-1
D gene: NA
J gene: TRBJ1-1
CDR3 protein: CSARGPQGRTEAFF
CDR3 DNA: TGCAGTGCTAGGGGGCCGCAGGGTCGTACTGAAGCTTTCTTT

clone size: NA
V gene: TRBV2
D gene: NA
J gene: TRBJ2-7
CDR3 protein: CASSEQGSPYEQYF
CDR3 DNA: TGTGCCAGCAGTGAACAGGGGTCCCCCTACGAGCAGTACTTC

clone size: NA
V gene: TRBV20-1
D gene: NA
J gene: TRBJ1-1
CDR3 protein: CSAPEIENTEAFF
CDR3 DNA: TGCAGTGCTCCCGAGATCGAGAACACTGAAGCTTTCTTT

clone size: NA
V gene: TRBV7-2
D gene: NA
J gene: TRBJ2-7
CDR3 protein: CASSRPGLVSYEQYF
CDR3 DNA: TGTGCCAGCAGCCGACCGGGACTGGTGTCCTACGAGCAGTACTTC

clone size: NA
V gene: TRBV30
D gene: TRBD2
J gene: TRBJ2-5
CDR3 protein: CAWSRPGGETQYF
CDR3 DNA: TGTGCCTGGAGTCGCCCGGGAGGGGAGACCCAGTACTTC

clone size: NA
V gene: TRBV3-1
D gene: NA
J gene: TRBJ1-2
CDR3 protein: CASSLSGTMSGYTF
CDR3 DNA: TGTGCCAGCAGCCTAAGCGGGACGATGTCCGGCTACACCTTC

clone size: NA
V gene: TRBV29-1
D gene: TRBD1
J gene: TRBJ2-3
CDR3 protein: CSVVGTEMLDTQYF
CDR3 DNA: TGCAGCGTTGTTGGGACAGAGATGTTAGATACGCAGTATTTT

clone size: NA
V gene: TRBV15
D gene: NA
J gene: TRBJ1-1
CDR3 protein: CATSRQRNTEAFF
CDR3 DNA: TGTGCCACCAGCAGACAGAGGAACACTGAAGCTTTCTTT

clone size: NA
V gene: TRBV20-1
D gene: NA
J gene: TRBJ2-5
CDR3 protein: CSAPRSGGPETQYF
CDR3 DNA: TGCAGTGCTCCTCGCTCCGGGGGCCCAGAGACCCAGTACTTC

clone size: once
V gene: TRBV27
D gene: NA
J gene: TRBJ2-5
CDR3 protein: CASSTTRFGTQYF
CDR3 DNA: TGTGCCAGCAGTACGACTAGGTTCGGGACCCAGTACTTC

clone size: NA
V gene: TRBV20-1
D gene: NA
J gene: TRBJ2-7
CDR3 protein: CSAPRGGEDEQYF
CDR3 DNA: TGCAGTGCTCCGAGGGGGGGCGAGGACGAGCAGTACTTC

clone size: NA
V gene: TRBV10-3
D gene: NA
J gene: TRBJ2-5
CDR3 protein: CAISDPSGRQETQYF
CDR3 DNA: TGTGCCATCAGTGACCCCAGCGGAAGGCAAGAGACCCAGTACTTC

clone size: NA
V gene: TRBV11-3
D gene: NA
J gene: TRBJ2-7
CDR3 protein: CASSGLSGEQYF
CDR3 DNA: TGTGCCAGCAGCGGTCTCTCGGGCGAGCAGTACTTC

clone size: NA
V gene: TRBV5-6
D gene: NA
J gene: TRBJ1-6
CDR3 protein: CASSLEQGKDSPLHF
CDR3 DNA: TGTGCCAGCAGCTTGGAACAGGGAAAGGATTCACCCCTCCACTTT

clone size: NA
V gene: TRBV11-2
D gene: NA
J gene: TRBJ2-5
CDR3 protein: CASSLYGGETQYF
CDR3 DNA: TGTGCCAGCAGCCTATACGGGGGTGAGACCCAGTACTTC

clone size: NA
V gene: TRBV4-1
D gene: NA
J gene: TRBJ2-1
CDR3 protein: CASSQEWSKFF
CDR3 DNA: TGCGCCAGCAGCCAAGAGTGGAGCAAGTTCTTC

clone size: NA
V gene: TRBV30
D gene: TRBD2
J gene: TRBJ2-5
CDR3 protein: CACEAGAYQETQYF
CDR3 DNA: TGTGCCTGCGAAGCGGGGGCGTACCAAGAGACCCAGTACTTC

clone size: NA
V gene: TRBV30
D gene: NA
J gene: TRBJ2-5
CDR3 protein: CAWSQETQYF
CDR3 DNA: TGTGCCTGGAGTCAAGAGACCCAGTACTTC

clone size: few
V gene: TRBV29-1
D gene: NA
J gene: TRBJ2-2
CDR3 protein: CSVGNTGELFF
CDR3 DNA: TGCAGCGTTGGAAACACCGGGGAGCTGTTTTTT

clone size: NA
V gene: TRBV30
D gene: TRBD1
J gene: TRBJ2-7
CDR3 protein: CAWSVGQGTYEQYF
CDR3 DNA: TGTGCCTGGAGTGTGGGACAGGGAACGTACGAGCAGTACTTC

clone size: once
V gene: TRBV6-1
D gene: NA
J gene: TRBJ1-6
CDR3 protein: CASSELGTQNSPLHF
CDR3 DNA: TGTGCCAGCAGTGAACTAGGGACCCAGAATTCACCCCTCCACTTT

clone size: NA
V gene: TRBV24-1
D gene: NA
J gene: TRBJ2-2
CDR3 protein: CATSDLSRNTGELFF
CDR3 DNA: TGTGCCACCAGTGATTTATCCAGGAACACCGGGGAGCTGTTTTTT

clone size: few
V gene: TRBV27
D gene: NA
J gene: TRBJ1-2
CDR3 protein: CASSSPSYGYTF
CDR3 DNA: TGTGCCTCATCCAGTCCATCCTATGGCTACACCTTC

clone size: once
V gene: TRBV9
D gene: TRBD1
J gene: TRBJ2-3
CDR3 protein: CASGTGVGGRTDTQYF
CDR3 DNA: TGTGCGAGCGGGACAGGGGTCGGGGGCCGCACAGATACGCAGTATTTT

clone size: NA
V gene: TRBV9
D gene: TRBD2
J gene: TRBJ2-7
CDR3 protein: CASSVDWSSGTYEQYF
CDR3 DNA: TGTGCCAGCAGCGTAGACTGGAGTAGCGGGACGTACGAGCAGTACTTC

clone size: NA
V gene: TRBV6-5
D gene: TRBD1
J gene: TRBJ2-1
CDR3 protein: CASSWDSYNEQFF
CDR3 DNA: TGTGCCAGCAGCTGGGACAGCTACAATGAGCAGTTCTTC

clone size: NA
V gene: TRBV20-1
D gene: NA
J gene: TRBJ2-5
CDR3 protein: CSASGFTQYF
CDR3 DNA: TGCAGTGCTAGCGGGTTCACCCAGTACTTC

clone size: NA
V gene: TRBV3-1
D gene: TRBD2
J gene: TRBJ2-1
CDR3 protein: CASSQPGLGNEQFF
CDR3 DNA: TGTGCCAGCAGCCAACCTGGACTAGGGAATGAGCAGTTCTTC

clone size: NA
V gene: TRBV20-1
D gene: NA
J gene: TRBJ2-1
CDR3 protein: CSAKDFRSYNEQFF
CDR3 DNA: TGCAGTGCTAAGGACTTCCGCTCCTACAATGAGCAGTTCTTC

clone size: NA
V gene: TRBV5-1
D gene: TRBD2
J gene: TRBJ2-5
CDR3 protein: CASSLSGRKETQYF
CDR3 DNA: TGCGCCAGCAGCTTAAGCGGGAGAAAAGAGACCCAGTACTTC

clone size: NA
V gene: TRBV7-9
D gene: NA
J gene: TRBJ1-2
CDR3 protein: CAIYRDTF
CDR3 DNA: TGTGCCATTTATAGGGACACCTTC

clone size: NA
V gene: TRBV15
D gene: NA
J gene: TRBJ2-1
CDR3 protein: CATSIPGIEEQFF
CDR3 DNA: TGTGCCACCAGCATCCCGGGCATCGAAGAGCAGTTCTTC

clone size: NA
V gene: TRBV13
D gene: NA
J gene: TRBJ2-5
CDR3 protein: CASSLGSRETQYF
CDR3 DNA: TGTGCCAGCAGCTTAGGGAGTCGGGAGACCCAGTACTTC

clone size: NA
V gene: TRBV4-1
D gene: NA
J gene: TRBJ2-5
CDR3 protein: CASSQDLTGRETQYF
CDR3 DNA: TGCGCCAGCAGCCAAGACTTAACGGGGAGGGAGACCCAGTACTTC

clone size: NA
V gene: TRBV20-1
D gene: NA
J gene: TRBJ2-5
CDR3 protein: CSARREPETQYF
CDR3 DNA: TGCAGTGCCAGACGGGAGCCAGAGACCCAGTACTTC

clone size: once
V gene: TRBV30
D gene: TRBD2
J gene: TRBJ2-2
CDR3 protein: CAWSVGGAATGELFF
CDR3 DNA: TGTGCCTGGAGTGTCGGGGGGGCGGCCACCGGGGAGCTGTTTTTT